The present entry profiles one T cell receptor beta chain with its context. V was shortened by 4 bases and J by 9 bases, with 19 bases between the two germline ends. Germline CDR1 is SGHNT and CDR2 is YYREEE (reference sequence). The CDR3 loop spans 14 amino acids. Clones were sequenced by immunoSEQ multiplex PCR, and TCRdb holds only the in-frame ones, with some missing. Seen here are 110,000 or so clones, around 93% observed once, and the top ten hold 6.2%. The data were taken from a study of T cell changes during pregnancy in multiple sclerosis. The sequence came from a female donor with multiple sclerosis, enrolled in a pregnancy study. Source: peripheral blood, taken before pregnancy. The chain combines TRBV5-4 with TRBJ1-1; the D is unclear. CDR3 nucleotide sequence: TGTGCCAGCAGCCCCCCCACGGGTACCCAGCAAGCTTTCTTT. Protein: CASSPPTGTQQAFF.